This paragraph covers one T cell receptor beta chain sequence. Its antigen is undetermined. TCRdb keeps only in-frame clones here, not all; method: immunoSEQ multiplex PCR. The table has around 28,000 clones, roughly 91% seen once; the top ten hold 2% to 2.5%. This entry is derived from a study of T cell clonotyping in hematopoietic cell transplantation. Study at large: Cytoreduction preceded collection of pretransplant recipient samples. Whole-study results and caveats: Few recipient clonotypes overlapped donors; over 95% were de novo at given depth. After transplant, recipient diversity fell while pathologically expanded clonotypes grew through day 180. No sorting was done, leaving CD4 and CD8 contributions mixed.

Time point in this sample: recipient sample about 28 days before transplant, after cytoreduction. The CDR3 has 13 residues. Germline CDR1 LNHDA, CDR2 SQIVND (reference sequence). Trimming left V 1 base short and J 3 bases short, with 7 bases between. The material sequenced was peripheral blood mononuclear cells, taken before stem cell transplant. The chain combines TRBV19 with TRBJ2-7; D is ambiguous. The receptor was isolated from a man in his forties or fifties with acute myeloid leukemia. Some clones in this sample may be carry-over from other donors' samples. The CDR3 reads CASSIGFLYEQYF. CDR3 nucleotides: TGTGCCAGTAGTATAGGGTTCCTCTACGAGCAGTACTTC.